A single sample gave rise to the 15 T cell receptor beta chains below, sequenced in a study of cytomegalovirus exposure and HLA in healthy donors. The PCR had 60 Vbeta and 13 Jbeta primers. TCRdb keeps only in-frame clones here, not all; method: immunoSEQ multiplex PCR. The repertoire holds 100,000 to 130,000 clones, with roughly 72% as singletons. The sequenced sample consisted of PBMCs. These receptor sequences come from a man aged 25 to 40 in good health and CMV-seronegative.

V gene TRBV7-6 combines with J gene TRBJ2-7; the D is unclear. Trimming removed 4 bases at V and 1 base at J, with 8 bases between. The CDR3 covers 13 residues. The germline gives CDR1 SGHVS, CDR2 FNYEAQ. Here the CDR3 DNA reads TGTGCCAGCAGCTCCTGGGCATCCTACGAGCAGTACTTC. Residues: CASSSWASYEQYF.

This CDR3 is CASSKGQGDYEQYF. CDR3 nucleotide sequence: TGTGCCAGCAGCAAGGGACAGGGGGACTACGAGCAGTACTTC. The chain uses TRBV9 and TRBJ2-7; TRBD1 agrees at 11 bases. After removal of 4 bases from V and 3 bases from J, the junction contained 3 bases not matched to a gene. Germline V gene lookup returns CDR1 SGDLS and CDR2 YYNGEE. The CDR3 has 14 residues.

The gene calls are TRBV5-6 and TRBJ2-3; D may be TRBD2 (5 bases). CDR1 and CDR2 from the germline V gene are SGHDT and YYEEEE. V was shortened by 2 bases and J by 0 bases, with 10 bases between the two germline ends. There are 15 residues in the CDR3. The CDR3 is CASSFSSTSTDTQYF. The CDR3, as DNA: TGTGCCAGCAGCTTCTCTAGCACCAGCACAGATACGCAGTATTTT.

J is TRBJ1-1 and V is TRBV18, with D unclear. The V and J ends lost 3 bases and 3 bases respectively, with 8 bases between them. Germline CDR1 KGHSH, CDR2 LQKENI. This CDR3 spans 13 amino acids. The CDR3 reads CASSPDWDTEAFF. In nucleotides, the CDR3 is TGTGCCAGCTCACCCGACTGGGACACTGAAGCTTTCTTT. Looking up the rest from reference TRBV18 and TRBJ1-1 gives the full variable domain: NAGVMQNPRHLVRRRGQEARLRCSPMKGHSHVYWYRQLPEEGLKFMVYLQKENIIDESGMPKERFSAEFPKEGPSILRIQQVVRGDSAAYFCASSPDWDTEAFFGQGTRLTVV.

This clone was observed a single time. The chain is built from TRBV27 and TRBJ1-4; 7 bases match TRBD1. The CDR3 totals 18 residues. The junction had 12 bases not matched to a gene; V was cut back by 1 base and J by 4 bases. The germline V gene encodes CDR1 MNHEY and CDR2 SMNVEV (reference sequence). The CDR3 DNA reads TGTGCCAGCAGTTTATTTGCTCTCCGGGGACAGTTTAATGAAAAACTGTTTTTT. Protein product: CASSLFALRGQFNEKLFF. Drawing the rest from reference TRBV27 and TRBJ1-4, the complete variable domain is EAQVTQNPRYLITVTGKKLTVTCSQNMNHEYMSWYRQDPGLGLRQIYYSMNVEVTDKGDVPEGYKVSRKEKRNFPLILESPSPNQTSLYFCASSLFALRGQFNEKLFFGSGTQLSVL.

V is TRBV5-1 and J is TRBJ2-1; D is uncertain. Looked up from germline, CDR1 is SGHRS and CDR2 is YFSETQ. Trimming took 1 base from V and 8 from J, leaving 13 bases between them. The CDR3 loop spans 14 amino acids. The CDR3 DNA sequence: TGCGCCAGCAGCTTGAGGCCGGCCGAGGATGAGCAGTTCTTC. Amino acids: CASSLRPAEDEQFF.

This chain uses TRBV6-6 with TRBJ1-2; D not certain. This CDR3 contains 15 residues. The ends were cut back, 6 bases at V and 0 bases at J, with 14 bases in the middle. Germline V gives CDR1 MNHNY, CDR2 SVGAGI (reference sequence). The CDR3 bases are TGTGCCAGCAGGAACCTCGGGAGCTCTAACTATGGCTACACCTTC. Translating it yields CASRNLGSSNYGYTF.

This clone was counted only a few times. The gene calls are TRBV6-6 and TRBJ1-1; D is undetermined. Germline V CDR1 and CDR2: MNHNY, SVGAGI (reference sequence). This CDR3 is built from 13 residues. V was trimmed by 6 bases and J by 11 bases, leaving 19 bases between them. The CDR3 sequence is CASRPPGPGRAFF. The CDR3 DNA reads as TGTGCCAGCAGACCCCCGGGCCCTGGGAGGGCTTTCTTT.

The CDR3 nucleotides are TGCAGCGTTGAATCTGGCGGTGCAACTAATGAAAAACTGTTTTTT. It encodes CSVESGGATNEKLFF. This sequence joins TRBV29-1 and TRBJ1-4; no reliable D call. Trimming took off 2 bases at V and 0 bases at J, with 10 bases between the two ends. The CDR3 has 15 amino acids. From germline, CDR1 is SQVTM and CDR2 ANQGSEA.

The V and J genes are TRBV19 and TRBJ2-5; D may be TRBD2 (5 bases). The CDR3 totals 14 residues. Between the trimmed V and J ends, which lost 4 bases and 11 bases, there was a span of 20 bases. Germline lookup yields CDR1 LNHDA and CDR2 SQIVND (reference sequence). The CDR3 loop reads CASSKEGERREQYF. CDR3 coding DNA: TGTGCCAGTAGTAAAGAGGGAGAACGGCGAGAGCAGTACTTC. Full variable domain (rest looked up from reference TRBV19 and TRBJ2-5): DGGITQSPKYLFRKEGQNVTLSCEQNLNHDAMYWYRQDPGQGLRLIYYSQIVNDFQKGDIAEGYSVSREKKESFPLTVTSAQKNPTAFYLCASSKEGERREQYFGPGTRLLVL.

The genes are TRBV5-6 and TRBJ1-4, with 7 nucleotides matching TRBD1. V lost 2 bases, J lost 7 bases, and 11 bases stayed unmatched. CDR1 SGHDT and CDR2 YYEEEE come from the germline V gene. CDR3 length: 16 residues. The CDR3 bases are TGTGCCAGCAGCTTTGACAGGGACAGCCGGGTTGAAAAACTGTTTTTT. Translated, it gives CASSFDRDSRVEKLFF.

This clone was seen only a few times. V and J are TRBV7-2 and TRBJ2-1; 7 nucleotides align to TRBD2. CDR1 and CDR2 (germline): SGHTA, FQGNSA. The CDR3 is 14 amino acids. The ends lost 6 bases at V and 7 bases at J; junction bases unmatched: 9. Written as DNA, the CDR3 is TGTGCCAGCAGTCCGGCACTAGCGAGGAATGAGCAGTTCTTC. Protein sequence: CASSPALARNEQFF.

This chain joins TRBV6-1 and TRBJ2-5; TRBD2 is a possible D gene (5 bases). The germline CDR1 and CDR2 sequences are MNHNS and SASEGT. Trimming removed 2 bases from V and 1 base from J, with 11 bases in between. CDR3 length equals 15 residues. CDR3 region: CASSENTRLQETQYF. DNA for the CDR3: TGTGCCAGCAGTGAAAATACTAGGCTCCAAGAGACCCAGTACTTC.

V is TRBV7-8 and J is TRBJ2-7; possible D gene TRBD1, 6 bases. This CDR3 is built from 15 residues. V lost 1 base and J 2 bases, leaving 12 bases between the germline ends. Per germline, CDR1 SGHVS and CDR2 FQNEAQ. The CDR3 region is CASSLGLRGPYEQYF. For the CDR3, the DNA is TGTGCCAGCAGCTTAGGTCTCAGGGGCCCCTACGAGCAGTACTTC.

CDR3 DNA: TGTGCCAGCAGCACCCGGACAGGGGGGATTTACAATGAGCAGTTCTTC. Encoded protein: CASSTRTGGIYNEQFF. The chain joins TRBV5-4 to TRBJ2-1; 10 nucleotides line up with TRBD1. This CDR3 has 16 residues. Looked up from germline, CDR1 is SGHNT and CDR2 is YYREEE (reference sequence). V shed 4 bases, J shed 4 bases, and the junction held 8 bases outside the gene matches.